A single sample is the source of the 6 T cell receptor beta chains below, sequenced in a study of cytomegalovirus exposure and HLA in healthy donors (dated by TCRdb to the late 2010s). The library was produced with the immunoSEQ multiplex PCR assay. TCRdb mirrors the immuneACCESS table, restricted to in-frame sequences. Some clones are absent from its copies; in checked studies, under half trace to an unresolved V gene, and the reason for the others is unknown. For this sample the table gives tens of thousands of clones, of which 90% were detected only once. Jointly, the top ten make up 0.85% to 1.2% of the sample. Material for sequencing was PBMCs. The receptors originated from a man between 18 and 35 years old in good health and CMV-seronegative.

This clone has just one count. V and J are TRBV5-6 and TRBJ1-5; a possible D gene is TRBD1 (5 bases). Germline CDR1 SGHDT, CDR2 YYEEEE. Trimming left V 3 bases short and J 0 bases short, with 7 bases between. The CDR3 spans 14 residues. The CDR3: CASSSGDSNQPQHF. The DNA for the CDR3 is TGTGCCAGCAGCTCGGGGGATAGCAATCAGCCCCAGCATTTT.

The chain has TRBV10-3 and TRBJ2-4; TRBD2 agrees at 7 bases. This CDR3 spans 11 amino acids. Germline assignment: CDR1 ENHRY and CDR2 SYGVKD. The trim removed 4 bases at V and 9 bases at J, leaving 0 bases unmatched. CDR3: CAISGGSIQYF. Here the CDR3 DNA reads TGTGCCATCAGTGGCGGGAGCATTCAGTACTTC.

This chain uses TRBV30 with TRBJ2-1, with 9 bases fitting TRBD1. CDR3 length equals 23 residues. V shed 0 bases and J 1 base; nucleotides not matched to a gene: 25. In germline, CDR1 is GTSNPN, CDR2 SVGIG (reference sequence). The CDR3 protein is CAWSVWSAGTDRGIRGSYNEQFF. In DNA, the CDR3 is TGTGCCTGGAGTGTATGGTCCGCAGGAACCGACAGGGGGATCAGGGGATCCTACAATGAGCAGTTCTTC.

The genes are TRBV7-3 and TRBJ2-6; maybe TRBD2 (5 bases). The V gene lost 5 bases and the J gene lost 1 base, with 9 bases spanning the gap. This CDR3 spans 15 amino acids. The germline gives CDR1 SGHTA, CDR2 FQGTGA. The CDR3, as DNA: TGTGCCAGCAGCCTGAGGGCGTCTGGGGCCAACGTCCTGACTTTC. Its protein product is CASSLRASGANVLTF.

The chain employs TRBV7-9 and TRBJ2-5; D perhaps matches TRBD2 (5 bases). CDR1 is SEHNR, CDR2 FQNEAQ, per germline (reference sequence). V lost 5 bases, J lost 1 base, and 14 bases lay in between. This CDR3 has 15 residues. The DNA of the CDR3 is TGTGCCAGCAGCCTCTGGGGAGCCCTCCAAGAGACCCAGTACTTC. This gives the protein CASSLWGALQETQYF.

V gene TRBV25-1 combines with J gene TRBJ2-5; 9 bases fit TRBD2. The germline V gene encodes CDR1 MGHDK and CDR2 SYGVNS. The V and J ends lost 4 bases and 5 bases, in that order; junction bases with no gene match: 11. This CDR3 has 16 residues. The CDR3 is CASSVVAGVFSETQYF. The DNA of the CDR3 is TGTGCCAGCAGTGTGGTAGCGGGAGTATTTTCGGAGACCCAGTACTTC.